This T cell receptor beta chain was identified in a study of blood T cell repertoires in COVID-19. Across the study: From the United States, Italy and Spain came samples of acute and convalescent COVID-19. In each case, the material was cDNA or gDNA derived from T cells, B-cell-depleted T cells, or PBMCs.

Authors' data handling: The assay estimated nucleated cells by amplifying reference gene primers. Produced via immunoSEQ multiplex PCR; TCRdb's table is partial and in-frame only. V and J calls and clone size are as listed in that table; D and trimming were resolved from the DNA. The sample shows 170,000 or so clones, 90% to 95% of them seen only once. CDR1 is MNHEY and CDR2 is SMNVEV in the germline V gene (reference sequence). This CDR3 has 12 residues. V gave up 5 bases and J gave up 3 bases, with 8 bases separating them. This chain connects TRBV27 to TRBJ2-7; D gene unclear. The origin of this receptor is a man over 45 with acute or convalescent COVID-19. The sample taken for sequencing was peripheral blood. CDR3 region: CASSPLGYEQYF. Here the CDR3 DNA reads TGTGCCAGCAGTCCCCTCGGCTACGAGCAGTACTTC.